Listed below are T cell receptor beta chains from one sample, sequenced in a study of shared clonotypes between healthy human individuals. Only in-frame clones appear in the TCRdb table, and some are missing; sequencing was by immunoSEQ multiplex PCR. In the table there are about 79,000 clones, about 63% of which are singletons. The sample comprised memory CD8+ T cells sorted from blood. These receptors came from a man under 40 in good health. Both conserved end residues are part of each CDR3. D genes are given only for firm matches. The size of a clone is reported for some rows only, either as once, few or many, or as a class for expanded clones.

j_gene	d_gene	abundance	v_gene	CDR3aa	CDR3nt
TRBJ2-7	TRBD2	NA	TRBV11-2	CASRRLAGGLYEQYF	TGTGCCAGCAGGAGACTAGCGGGAGGGCTCTACGAGCAGTACTTC
TRBJ2-1	NA	many	TRBV9	CASSGLSALYEQFF	TGTGCCAGCAGCGGACTAAGCGCCTTGTATGAGCAGTTCTTC
TRBJ1-5	TRBD1	NA	TRBV15	CATSRVGRGPDQPQHF	TGTGCCACCAGCAGAGTCGGCAGGGGGCCTGATCAGCCCCAGCATTTT
TRBJ1-2	NA	NA	TRBV18	CASSAYKGTSNYGYTF	TGTGCCAGCTCAGCCTACAAGGGGACCTCTAACTATGGCTACACCTTC
TRBJ1-1	NA	few	TRBV29-1	CSVNWMGTEAFF	TGCAGCGTGAACTGGATGGGGACTGAAGCTTTCTTT
TRBJ2-1	TRBD2	few	TRBV11-2	CASSLPGLAGGREQFF	TGTGCCAGCAGCCTTCCGGGACTAGCGGGAGGGCGGGAGCAGTTCTTC
TRBJ2-7	NA	NA	TRBV7-9	CASSPWTDYEQYF	TGTGCCAGCAGCCCATGGACGGATTACGAGCAGTACTTC
TRBJ2-2	NA	NA	TRBV5-4	CASSLGVRNTGELFF	TGTGCCAGCAGCTTAGGGGTCAGGAACACCGGGGAGCTGTTTTTT
TRBJ2-1	TRBD1	NA	TRBV4-3	CASSQAAGDRGDEQFF	TGCGCCAGCAGCCAAGCCGCGGGAGACAGGGGGGATGAGCAGTTCTTC
TRBJ2-5	NA	NA	TRBV5-5	CASSLGTLMLETQYF	TGTGCCAGCAGCTTAGGGACACTTATGTTGGAGACCCAGTACTTC
TRBJ2-7	TRBD2	NA	TRBV2	CASSDGLAGGEQYF	TGTGCCAGCAGTGATGGACTAGCGGGAGGCGAGCAGTACTTC
TRBJ2-7	NA	few	TRBV6-6	CASRAPNYEQYF	TGTGCCAGCAGGGCCCCCAATTACGAGCAGTACTTC
TRBJ1-1	NA	once	TRBV9	CASSQTEGRNTEAFF	TGTGCCAGCAGCCAGACCGAGGGACGGAACACTGAAGCTTTCTTT
TRBJ2-7	TRBD2	NA	TRBV10-2	CASSVEGGPYEQYF	TGCGCCAGCAGTGTCGAGGGAGGGCCTTACGAGCAGTACTTC
TRBJ2-1	TRBD1	few	TRBV9	CASSVWDSPYEQFF	TGTGCCAGCAGCGTATGGGACAGCCCCTATGAGCAGTTCTTC
TRBJ2-7	NA	NA	TRBV28	CASSSDSYEQYF	TGTGCCAGCAGTTCAGATTCCTACGAGCAGTACTTC
TRBJ2-7	NA	few	TRBV19	CASSITRGAYEQYF	TGTGCCAGTAGTATTACAAGGGGAGCCTACGAGCAGTACTTC
TRBJ2-1	NA	NA	TRBV11-1	CASSSGTGSDEQFF	TGTGCCAGCAGCTCCGGGACTGGTTCGGATGAGCAGTTCTTC
TRBJ2-2	NA	NA	TRBV28	CASSLFSGELFF	TGTGCCAGCAGTTTATTTTCTGGGGAGCTGTTTTTT
TRBJ1-4	NA	NA	TRBV7-9	CASSFSPWDEKLFF	TGTGCCAGCAGCTTCAGTCCCTGGGATGAAAAACTGTTTTTT
TRBJ2-3	TRBD1	NA	TRBV27	CASSPWTGGGPDTQYF	TGTGCCAGCAGTCCCTGGACAGGGGGTGGGCCAGATACGCAGTATTTT
TRBJ2-7	TRBD1	few	TRBV6-1	CASSERAGGAYEQYF	TGTGCCAGCAGTGAGAGAGCAGGGGGCGCCTACGAGCAGTACTTC
TRBJ1-1	NA	NA	TRBV6-1	CAITTAGGTEAFF	TGTGCCATCACGACAGCTGGTGGCACTGAAGCTTTCTTT
TRBJ2-1	NA	NA	TRBV12-2	CASRLPFLNLGYNEQFF	TGTGCAAGTCGCTTACCCTTCCTCAACCTGGGCTACAATGAGCAGTTCTTC
TRBJ1-1	TRBD1	NA	TRBV7-2	CASSPRDRAVSTEAFF	TGTGCCAGCAGCCCCCGGGACAGGGCGGTTTCGACTGAAGCTTTCTTT
TRBJ2-1	NA	many	TRBV2	CASLQRSEGEFF	TGTGCCAGTCTACAGCGATCGGAGGGTGAGTTCTTC
TRBJ2-7	NA	NA	TRBV7-9	CASSLAGSGYEQYF	TGTGCCAGCAGCTTAGCGGGGAGTGGCTACGAGCAGTACTTC
TRBJ1-2	TRBD1	few	TRBV15	CATRGTGDYGYTF	TGTGCCACCAGGGGGACAGGAGACTATGGCTACACCTTC
TRBJ2-7	NA	NA	TRBV7-2	CASSLSDEQYF	TGTGCCAGCAGCTTATCCGACGAGCAGTACTTC
TRBJ2-1	TRBD2	NA	TRBV5-3	CARSLISGRAYNEQFF	TGTGCCAGAAGCTTGATTAGCGGGAGGGCCTACAATGAGCAGTTCTTC
TRBJ2-6	NA	NA	TRBV5-6	CASSLQDSGSGANVLTF	TGTGCCAGCAGCTTACAGGACAGCGGATCTGGGGCCAACGTCCTGACTTTC
TRBJ2-3	NA	NA	TRBV18	CASSPLAESTDTQYF	TGTGCCAGCTCACCACTAGCGGAGAGCACAGATACGCAGTATTTT
TRBJ2-3	NA	NA	TRBV2	CASTPGEGIADTQYF	TGTGCCAGCACACCAGGGGAGGGAATAGCAGATACGCAGTATTTT
TRBJ2-7	TRBD1	many	TRBV30	CAWSVGAGGSDEQYF	TGTGCCTGGAGTGTAGGGGCAGGGGGCTCAGACGAGCAGTACTTC
TRBJ2-2	NA	NA	TRBV27	CASSPLGGSGELFF	TGTGCCAGCAGTCCCCTCGGGGGTTCCGGGGAGCTGTTTTTT
TRBJ2-7	NA	once	TRBV25-1	CASSEEGGNNEQYF	TGTGCCAGCAGTGAAGAAGGGGGTAACAACGAGCAGTACTTC
TRBJ1-2	NA	once	TRBV10-1	CASSEGRNYGYTF	TGCGCCAGCAGTGAGGGCAGAAACTATGGCTACACCTTC
TRBJ2-5	NA	NA	TRBV5-1	CASSLGGSQETQYF	TGCGCCAGCAGCTTGGGGGGCTCCCAAGAGACCCAGTACTTC
TRBJ2-3	NA	NA	TRBV7-6	CASSLVAGQVDTQYF	TGTGCCAGCAGCTTAGTAGCGGGACAGGTAGATACGCAGTATTTT
TRBJ2-2	TRBD2	many	TRBV6-1	CASSGLAGEATGELFF	TGTGCCAGCAGTGGTCTAGCGGGAGAGGCCACCGGGGAGCTGTTTTTT